This TCR beta chain was recorded in a study of technical replicates of blood from several donors. There are 11 residues in the CDR3. Germline assignment: CDR1 SGHTA and CDR2 FQGNSA. V was clipped by 5 bases and J by 8 bases, with 9 bases between them. TCRdb keeps only in-frame clones here, not all; method: immunoSEQ multiplex PCR. This table has 50,000 to 80,000 clones, roughly 90% appearing once. The chain employs TRBV7-2 and TRBJ1-1, with unresolved D. This receptor was taken from a human donor in good health. Some clones in this sample may be carry-over from other donors' samples. The sample consisted of PBMCs. The CDR3 loop is CASSRTGEAFF. CDR3 nucleotides: TGTGCCAGCAGCCGAACGGGGGAAGCTTTCTTT.